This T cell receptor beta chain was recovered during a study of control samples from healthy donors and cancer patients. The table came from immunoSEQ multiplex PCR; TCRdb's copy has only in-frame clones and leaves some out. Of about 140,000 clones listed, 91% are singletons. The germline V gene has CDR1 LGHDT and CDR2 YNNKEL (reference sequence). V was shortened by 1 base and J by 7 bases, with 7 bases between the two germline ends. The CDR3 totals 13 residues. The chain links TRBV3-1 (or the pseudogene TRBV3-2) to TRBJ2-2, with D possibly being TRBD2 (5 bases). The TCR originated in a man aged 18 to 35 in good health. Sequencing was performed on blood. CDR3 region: CASSQGAGGELFF. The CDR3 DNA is TGTGCCAGCAGCCAAGGGGCGGGCGGGGAGCTGTTTTTT.